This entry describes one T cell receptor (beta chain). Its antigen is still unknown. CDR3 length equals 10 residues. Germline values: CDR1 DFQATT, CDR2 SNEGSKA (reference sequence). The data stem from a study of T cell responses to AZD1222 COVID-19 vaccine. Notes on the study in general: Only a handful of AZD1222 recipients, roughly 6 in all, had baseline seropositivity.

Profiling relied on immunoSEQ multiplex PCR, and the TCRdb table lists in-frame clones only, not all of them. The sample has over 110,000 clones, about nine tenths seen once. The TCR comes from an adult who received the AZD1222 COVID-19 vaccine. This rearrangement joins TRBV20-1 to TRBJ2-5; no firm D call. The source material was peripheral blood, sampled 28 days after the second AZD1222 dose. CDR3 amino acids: CSAIKETQYF. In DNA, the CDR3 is TGCAGCGCCATTAAAGAGACCCAGTACTTC.